This TCR beta chain is drawn from a study of shared clonotypes between healthy human individuals. Findings of the study overall: Genetic and exposure-history diversity was limited by the few donors.

Original methodology: Sequence data from immunoSEQ were junction-only and lacked quality scores; consequently, filtering differed. Data came from immunoSEQ multiplex PCR; TCRdb stores just in-frame clones and leaves some out. That table gives V, J and clone size, and the DNA gave D and trimming. The table has 600,000 or so clones, about 98% seen once. The germline V gene has CDR1 SGHDT and CDR2 YYEEEE. With 2 bases removed from V and 2 bases from J, the gap between germline ends came to 13 bases. The CDR3 is made up of 15 amino acids. Points on this clone: Its antigen is not identified.

Naive-designated CD8 cells lacked CD45RO, were positively enriched for CCR7, and omitted terminally differentiated effector memory CD45RA+ cells. The sequencing sample was made of naive CD8+ T cells sorted from blood. This chain connects TRBV5-6 to TRBJ2-5; D perhaps matches TRBD1 (6 bases). The origin of this receptor is a man under 40 in good health. The CDR3 is CASSLLRDNQETQYF. The CDR3 region has the DNA TGTGCCAGCAGCTTACTCCGGGACAATCAAGAGACCCAGTACTTC.